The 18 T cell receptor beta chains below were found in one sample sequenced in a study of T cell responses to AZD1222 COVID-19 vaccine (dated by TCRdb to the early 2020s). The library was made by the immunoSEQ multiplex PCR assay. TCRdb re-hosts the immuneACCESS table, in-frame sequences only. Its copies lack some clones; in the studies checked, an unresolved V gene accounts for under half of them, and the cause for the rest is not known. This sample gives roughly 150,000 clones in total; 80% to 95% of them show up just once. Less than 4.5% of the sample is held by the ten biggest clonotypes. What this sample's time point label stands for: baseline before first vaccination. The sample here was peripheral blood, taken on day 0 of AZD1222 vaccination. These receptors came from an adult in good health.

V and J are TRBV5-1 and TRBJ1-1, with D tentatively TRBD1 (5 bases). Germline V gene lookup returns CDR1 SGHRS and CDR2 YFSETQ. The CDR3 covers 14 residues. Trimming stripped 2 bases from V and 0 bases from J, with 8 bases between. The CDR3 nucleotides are TGCGCCAGCAGCTTCCGGGACCTGAACACTGAAGCTTTCTTT. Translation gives CASSFRDLNTEAFF.

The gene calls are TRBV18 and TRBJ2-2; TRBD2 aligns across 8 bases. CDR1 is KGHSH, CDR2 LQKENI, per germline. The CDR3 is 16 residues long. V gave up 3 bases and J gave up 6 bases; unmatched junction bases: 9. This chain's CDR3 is CASSPVHGRVAGELFF. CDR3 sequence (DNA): TGTGCCAGCTCACCCGTCCACGGGAGGGTCGCCGGGGAGCTGTTTTTT.

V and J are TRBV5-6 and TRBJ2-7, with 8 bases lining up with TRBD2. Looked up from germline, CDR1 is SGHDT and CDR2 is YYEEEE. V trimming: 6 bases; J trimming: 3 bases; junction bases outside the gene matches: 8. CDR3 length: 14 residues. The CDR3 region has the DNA TGTGCCAGCAACATAGCGGGAAAGATCTACGAGCAGTACTTC. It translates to CASNIAGKIYEQYF.

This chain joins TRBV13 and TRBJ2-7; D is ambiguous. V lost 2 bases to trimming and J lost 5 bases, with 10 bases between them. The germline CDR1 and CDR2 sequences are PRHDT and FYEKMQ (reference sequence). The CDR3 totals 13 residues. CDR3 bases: TGTGCCAGCAGCTTATTACCGCCCGACGAGCAGTACTTC. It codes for CASSLLPPDEQYF. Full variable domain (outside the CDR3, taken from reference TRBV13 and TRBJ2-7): AAGVIQSPRHLIKEKRETATLKCYPIPRHDTVYWYQQGPGQDPQFLISFYEKMQSDKGSIPDRFSAQQFSDYHSELNMSSLELGDSALYFCASSLLPPDEQYFGPGTRLTVT.

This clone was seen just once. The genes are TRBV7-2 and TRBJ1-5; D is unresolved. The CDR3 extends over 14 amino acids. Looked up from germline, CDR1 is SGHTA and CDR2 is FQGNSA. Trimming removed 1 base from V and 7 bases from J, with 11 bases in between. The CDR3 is CASSLDPGIQPQHF. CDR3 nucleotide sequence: TGTGCCAGCAGCTTAGATCCGGGGATCCAGCCCCAGCATTTT.

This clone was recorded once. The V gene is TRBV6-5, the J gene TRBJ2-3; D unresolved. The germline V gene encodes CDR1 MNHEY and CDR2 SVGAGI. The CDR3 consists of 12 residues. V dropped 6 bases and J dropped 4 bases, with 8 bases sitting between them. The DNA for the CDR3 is TGTGCCAGCAGGGCTCTATCAGATACGCAGTATTTT. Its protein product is CASRALSDTQYF.

The CDR3 region has the DNA TGTGCCAGCAGCGGTATGAACACTGAAGCTTTCTTT. Residues: CASSGMNTEAFF. The chain is built from TRBV11-2 and TRBJ1-1; D uncertain. Per germline, CDR1 SGHAT and CDR2 FQNNGV. The CDR3 spans 12 residues. Between the trimmed V and J ends, which lost 5 bases and 0 bases, there was a span of 4 bases.

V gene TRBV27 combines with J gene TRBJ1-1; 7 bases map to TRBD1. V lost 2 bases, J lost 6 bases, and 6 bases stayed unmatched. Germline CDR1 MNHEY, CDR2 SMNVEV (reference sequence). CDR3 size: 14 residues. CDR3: CASSLSKGGSEAFF. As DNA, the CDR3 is TGTGCCAGCAGTTTAAGTAAAGGGGGCTCTGAAGCTTTCTTT.

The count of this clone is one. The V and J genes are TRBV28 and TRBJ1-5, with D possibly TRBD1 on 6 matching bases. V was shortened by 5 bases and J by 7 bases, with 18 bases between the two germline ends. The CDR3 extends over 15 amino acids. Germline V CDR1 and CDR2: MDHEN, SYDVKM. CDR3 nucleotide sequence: TGTGCCAGCAGTCTCTTCGACAGGCTCCACCAGCCCCAGCATTTT. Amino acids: CASSLFDRLHQPQHF.

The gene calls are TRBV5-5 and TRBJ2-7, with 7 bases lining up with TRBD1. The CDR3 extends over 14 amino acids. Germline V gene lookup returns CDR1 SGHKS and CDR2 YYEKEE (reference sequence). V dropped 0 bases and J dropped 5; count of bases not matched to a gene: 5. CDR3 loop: CASSLGQGDHEQYF. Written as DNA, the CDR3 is TGTGCCAGCAGCTTGGGACAGGGAGACCACGAGCAGTACTTC.

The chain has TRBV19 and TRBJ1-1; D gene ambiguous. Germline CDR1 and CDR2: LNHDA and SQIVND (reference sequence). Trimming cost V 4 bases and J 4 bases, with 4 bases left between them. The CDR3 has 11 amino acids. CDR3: CASSKGTEAFF. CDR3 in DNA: TGTGCCAGTAGTAAGGGCACTGAAGCTTTCTTT.

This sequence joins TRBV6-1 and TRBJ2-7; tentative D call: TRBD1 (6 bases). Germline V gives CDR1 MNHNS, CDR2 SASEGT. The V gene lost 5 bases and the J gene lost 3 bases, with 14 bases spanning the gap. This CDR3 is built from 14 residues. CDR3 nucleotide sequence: TGTGCCAGCAGTCCGTCGGACAGATTCTACGAGCAGTACTTC. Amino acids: CASSPSDRFYEQYF.

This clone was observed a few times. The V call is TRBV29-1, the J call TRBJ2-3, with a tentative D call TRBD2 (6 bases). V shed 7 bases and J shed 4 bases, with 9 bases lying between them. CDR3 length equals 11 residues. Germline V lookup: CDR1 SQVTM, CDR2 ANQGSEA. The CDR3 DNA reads TGCAGCGGGGGACTCGCAGATACGCAGTATTTT. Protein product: CSGGLADTQYF.

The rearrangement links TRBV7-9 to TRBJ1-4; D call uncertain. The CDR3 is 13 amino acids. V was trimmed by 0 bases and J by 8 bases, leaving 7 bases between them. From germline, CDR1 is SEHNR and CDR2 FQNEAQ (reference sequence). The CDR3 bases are TGTGCCAGCAGCTTAGCGGGAGGCGAAAAACTGTTTTTT. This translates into CASSLAGGEKLFF.

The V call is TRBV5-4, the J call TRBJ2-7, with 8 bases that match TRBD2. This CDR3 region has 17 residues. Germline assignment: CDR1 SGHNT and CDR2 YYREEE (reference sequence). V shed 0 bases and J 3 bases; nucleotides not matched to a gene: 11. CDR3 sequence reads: CASSLGAGGAGGYEQYF. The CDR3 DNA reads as TGTGCCAGCAGCTTGGGAGCCGGAGGGGCGGGGGGCTACGAGCAGTACTTC.

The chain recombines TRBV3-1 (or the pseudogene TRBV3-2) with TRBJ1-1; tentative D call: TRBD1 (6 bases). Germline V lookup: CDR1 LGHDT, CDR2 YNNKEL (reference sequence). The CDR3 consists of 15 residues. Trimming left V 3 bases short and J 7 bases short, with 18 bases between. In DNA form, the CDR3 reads TGTGCCAGCAGCCAGGGGGGGGCAGGATCGGGTGAAGCTTTCTTT. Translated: CASSQGGAGSGEAFF.

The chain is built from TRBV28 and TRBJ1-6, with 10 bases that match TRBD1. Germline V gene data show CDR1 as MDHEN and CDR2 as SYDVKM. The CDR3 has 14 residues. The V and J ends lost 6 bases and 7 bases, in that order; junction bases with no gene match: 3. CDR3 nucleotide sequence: TGTGCCAGCAGCCTGGGACAGGGGAATTCACCCCTCCACTTT. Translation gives CASSLGQGNSPLHF.

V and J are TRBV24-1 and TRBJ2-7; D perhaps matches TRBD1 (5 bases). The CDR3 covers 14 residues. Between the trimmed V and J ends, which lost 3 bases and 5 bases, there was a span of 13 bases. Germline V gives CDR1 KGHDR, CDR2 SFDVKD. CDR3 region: CATSDTRTTDEQYF. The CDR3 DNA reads TGTGCCACCAGTGATACAAGGACAACGGACGAGCAGTACTTC.